This entry lists 26 T cell receptor beta chains sequenced from one sample in a study of control samples from healthy donors and cancer patients. Generated by immunoSEQ multiplex PCR, the TCRdb table keeps only in-frame clones and is missing some. Of about 220,000 clones listed, roughly 94% are singletons. The sequencing input was blood. All receptors come from a man aged 45-65 years in good health.

This chain joins TRBV27 and TRBJ2-6; D gene ambiguous. Per the germline V gene, CDR1 is MNHEY and CDR2 is SMNVEV (reference sequence). V lost 1 base, J lost 0 bases, and 7 bases lay in between. The CDR3 totals 16 residues. CDR3 sequence reads: CASSLLYSSGANVLTF. CDR3 coding DNA: TGTGCCAGCAGTTTATTATACAGCTCTGGGGCCAACGTCCTGACTTTC.

The chain recombines TRBV6-5 with TRBJ1-1, with D possibly matching TRBD1 (5 bases). Trimming cost V 7 bases and J 3 bases, with 12 bases left between them. The CDR3 is made up of 13 amino acids. Germline V CDR1 and CDR2: MNHEY, SVGAGI. CDR3 sequence: CASTLDTYTEAFF. CDR3 in DNA: TGTGCCAGCACCTTGGACACTTACACTGAAGCTTTCTTT.

This clone has only one observation. This chain connects TRBV19 to TRBJ1-5; 9 bases map to TRBD1. Germline loops: CDR1 LNHDA, CDR2 SQIVND (reference sequence). The V gene end was trimmed by 5 bases and the J gene end by 0 bases; junction bases not matched to a gene: 8. The CDR3 length is 17 residues. This CDR3 reads CASSLGQGGNSNQPQHF. CDR3 bases: TGTGCCAGTAGTTTGGGACAGGGCGGTAATAGCAATCAGCCCCAGCATTTT.

CDR3 loop: CASSQDRGLGKLFF. As DNA, the CDR3 is TGTGCCAGCAGCCAAGACAGGGGCCTCGGAAAACTGTTTTTT. The J gene is TRBJ1-4, the V gene TRBV3-1 (or the pseudogene TRBV3-2), with D perhaps TRBD1 (6 bases). Trimming stripped 0 bases from V and 10 bases from J, with 12 bases between. The germline gives CDR1 LGHDT, CDR2 YNNKEL (reference sequence). CDR3 size: 14 residues.

This chain links TRBV5-4 with TRBJ2-7, with D tentatively TRBD2 (6 bases). The CDR3 runs 15 residues. Deletions cut 0 bases from V and 3 bases from J, with 13 bases between. CDR1 is SGHNT and CDR2 is YYREEE in the germline V gene (reference sequence). The CDR3 sequence is CASSLASGVIYEQYF. CDR3 DNA: TGTGCCAGCAGCTTGGCCTCGGGGGTTATCTACGAGCAGTACTTC.

This chain connects TRBV28 to TRBJ1-2; no firm D call. Trimming shortened V by 8 bases and J by 1 base, and 8 bases separated the two germline ends. This CDR3 has 12 residues. Per germline, CDR1 MDHEN and CDR2 SYDVKM. The CDR3 loop is CASEMGNYGYTF. Here the CDR3 DNA reads TGTGCCAGCGAAATGGGTAACTATGGCTACACCTTC.

This chain uses TRBV2 with TRBJ1-2, with D maybe TRBD1 (5 bases). V was trimmed by 11 bases and J by 2 bases, leaving 12 bases between them. Germline CDR1 is SNHLY and CDR2 is FYNNEI. This CDR3 has 12 amino acids. In nucleotides, the CDR3 is TGTGCCCCCACCGCAGGGAACTATGGCTACACCTTC. Amino acids: CAPTAGNYGYTF.

This clone was counted once. This sequence joins TRBV2 and TRBJ2-3; D is unresolved. Looked up from germline, CDR1 is SNHLY and CDR2 is FYNNEI. The CDR3 is made up of 11 amino acids. Trimming took 6 bases from V and 0 from J, leaving 1 base between them. CDR3 sequence reads: CASRSTDTQYF. In DNA, the CDR3 is TGTGCCAGCAGGAGCACAGATACGCAGTATTTT.

CDR3 residues: CASSVGPLQPQHF. Here the CDR3 DNA reads TGCGCCAGCAGCGTCGGACCCCTACAGCCCCAGCATTTT. V and J are TRBV5-1 and TRBJ1-5, with D unresolved. The CDR3 runs 13 residues. Germline values: CDR1 SGHRS, CDR2 YFSETQ. V was shortened by 4 bases and J by 7 bases, with 12 bases between the two germline ends.

The genes are TRBV9 and TRBJ1-3; D is undetermined. V lost 3 bases, J lost 0 bases, and 13 bases lay in between. CDR1 and CDR2 from the germline V gene are SGDLS and YYNGEE. This CDR3 region has 16 residues. This CDR3 is CASSAAGGSSGNTIYF. DNA for the CDR3: TGTGCCAGCAGCGCGGCGGGAGGGAGCTCTGGAAACACCATATATTTT.

V and J are TRBV27 and TRBJ2-7; the D gene is possibly TRBD2 (6 bases). Trimming stripped 6 bases from V and 2 bases from J, with 17 bases between. From germline, CDR1 is MNHEY and CDR2 SMNVEV (reference sequence). The CDR3 has 15 amino acids. The CDR3 sequence: CASRGFGGEPYEQYV. CDR3 sequence (DNA): TGTGCCAGCAGGGGTTTCGGGGGAGAACCCTACGAGCAGTACGTC.

The chain combines TRBV18 with TRBJ1-1; D is unclear. The CDR3 consists of 13 residues. With 5 bases removed from V and 1 base from J, the gap between germline ends came to 8 bases. Germline V gene data show CDR1 as KGHSH and CDR2 as LQKENI. The CDR3 region is CASSRTGNTEAFF. The CDR3 DNA reads TGTGCCAGCTCAAGGACGGGGAACACTGAAGCTTTCTTT. Looking up the rest from reference TRBV18 and TRBJ1-1 gives the full variable domain: NAGVMQNPRHLVRRRGQEARLRCSPMKGHSHVYWYRQLPEEGLKFMVYLQKENIIDESGMPKERFSAEFPKEGPSILRIQQVVRGDSAAYFCASSRTGNTEAFFGQGTRLTVV.

The chain combines TRBV11-2 with TRBJ1-1; D is unclear. CDR3 length: 12 residues. CDR1 and CDR2 (germline): SGHAT, FQNNGV. V dropped 6 bases and J dropped 3 bases, with 8 bases sitting between them. Here the CDR3 reads CASSWLDTEAFF. The DNA of the CDR3 is TGTGCCAGCAGTTGGTTGGACACTGAAGCTTTCTTT.

CDR3 sequence: CASSWGQVGTEAFF. The DNA for the CDR3 is TGCGCCAGCAGCTGGGGACAGGTTGGCACTGAAGCTTTCTTT. This chain connects TRBV5-1 to TRBJ1-1; 8 bases align to TRBD1. CDR1 is SGHRS and CDR2 is YFSETQ in the germline V gene. The CDR3 loop spans 14 amino acids. The J segment lost 4 bases and the V segment lost 3 bases, leaving 5 bases of the junction unmatched.

The CDR3 region is CASSQGIRETQYF. The CDR3 DNA sequence: TGCGCCAGCAGCCAAGGAATTCGTGAGACCCAGTACTTC. The chain joins TRBV4-3 to TRBJ2-5, with D unresolved. The germline V gene encodes CDR1 LGHNA and CDR2 YSLEER. The ends were cut back, 1 base at V and 5 bases at J, with 8 bases in the middle. The CDR3 has 13 residues.

The chain links TRBV18 to TRBJ1-6, with unresolved D. The CDR3 runs to 16 residues. V lost 6 bases and J lost 6, with 18 bases in between. In germline, CDR1 is KGHSH, CDR2 LQKENI. CDR3 sequence reads: CASSPTGPPINSPLHF. The CDR3 DNA sequence: TGTGCCAGCTCTCCAACTGGGCCCCCTATTAATTCACCCCTCCACTTT.

The V call is TRBV7-9, the J call TRBJ1-4, with unresolved D. This CDR3 comprises 14 residues. In germline, CDR1 is SEHNR, CDR2 FQNEAQ (reference sequence). V lost 1 base, J lost 2 bases, and 5 bases lay in between. CDR3 residues: CASSLERTNEKLFF. In DNA form, the CDR3 reads TGTGCCAGCAGCTTAGAGAGGACTAATGAAAAACTGTTTTTT.

The J gene is TRBJ1-6, the V gene TRBV11-2; possible D gene TRBD1, 6 bases. The CDR3 extends over 13 amino acids. V was trimmed by 5 bases and J by 10 bases, leaving 12 bases between them. CDR1 SGHAT and CDR2 FQNNGV come from the germline V gene. In DNA, the CDR3 is TGTGCCAGCAGCCCTGGGGGGCCCTCACCCCTCCACTTT. Amino acid sequence: CASSPGGPSPLHF.

The J gene is TRBJ1-2, the V gene TRBV2; D uncertain. This CDR3 is 14 amino acids long. CDR1 is SNHLY, CDR2 FYNNEI, per germline. Between the trimmed V and J ends, which lost 4 bases and 1 base, there was a span of 10 bases. CDR3 in amino acids: CASSGSTVNYGYTF. DNA for the CDR3: TGTGCCAGCAGTGGATCGACGGTTAACTATGGCTACACCTTC.

The chain couples TRBV7-2 to TRBJ2-3, with TRBD2 matching over 11 bases. Germline V CDR1 and CDR2: SGHTA, FQGNSA. V was pared by 4 bases and J by 4 bases, with 7 bases of the junction left unmatched. The CDR3 has 16 residues. The CDR3 coding sequence is TGTGCCAGCAGCTCAAAACTAGCGGGGGTTTCAGATACGCAGTATTTT. The encoded protein is CASSSKLAGVSDTQYF.

This chain links TRBV4-1 with TRBJ2-1; 8 positions agree with TRBD2. V lost 4 bases to trimming and J lost 4 bases; unmatched junction nucleotides: 6. The CDR3 extends over 15 amino acids. Germline V gives CDR1 MGHRA, CDR2 YSYEKL. Here the CDR3 reads CASSPGRGVYNEQFF. For the CDR3, the DNA is TGCGCCAGCAGCCCGGGGCGGGGGGTTTACAATGAGCAGTTCTTC.

CDR3 protein: CATSRGGASDSTDTQYF. In nucleotides, the CDR3 is TGTGCCACCAGCAGGGGGGGGGCTAGCGACAGCACAGATACGCAGTATTTT. J is TRBJ2-3 and V is TRBV15, with TRBD2 as a possible D gene (7 bases). The CDR3 is 17 residues long. Germline V CDR1 and CDR2: LNHNV, YYDKDF (reference sequence). Trimming pared 3 bases from V and 0 bases from J, leaving 16 bases between.

V and J are TRBV19 and TRBJ1-2; 7 bases align to TRBD1. The CDR3 has 13 amino acids. CDR1 LNHDA and CDR2 SQIVND come from the germline V gene (reference sequence). V gave up 8 bases and J gave up 3 bases; unmatched junction bases: 6. The CDR3 sequence is CASGRDRDYGYTF. The CDR3 DNA sequence: TGTGCCAGTGGCCGGGACAGAGACTATGGCTACACCTTC.

The rearrangement joins TRBV4-1 to TRBJ1-4; possible D gene TRBD1, 5 bases. This CDR3 comprises 18 residues. V was pared by 2 bases and J by 5 bases, with 21 bases between. Germline CDR1 is MGHRA and CDR2 is YSYEKL. CDR3 DNA sequence: TGCGCCAGCAGCCAATCCCTCTTCTCGGGACGGGGAAATGAAAAACTGTTTTTT. Protein product: CASSQSLFSGRGNEKLFF.

To note about this clone: Other DNA sequences in this sample translate to the same CDR3. This sequence joins TRBV6-5 and TRBJ1-2; unclear D gene. The CDR3 extends over 13 amino acids. Between the trimmed V and J ends, which lost 0 bases and 2 bases, there was a span of 4 bases. Germline loops: CDR1 MNHEY, CDR2 SVGAGI. The CDR3 protein is CASSYSGNYGYTF. Written as DNA, the CDR3 is TGTGCCAGCAGTTACTCGGGGAACTATGGCTACACCTTC.

The rearrangement joins TRBV2 to TRBJ2-1; D call uncertain. Deletions cut 5 bases from V and 4 bases from J, with 3 bases between. The CDR3 has 11 residues. The germline V gene encodes CDR1 SNHLY and CDR2 FYNNEI. Here the CDR3 DNA reads TGTGCCAGCAGTAGATACAATGAGCAGTTCTTC. Translated: CASSRYNEQFF.